Listed below are T cell receptor beta chains from one sample, sequenced in a study of response to subunit inactivated influenza vaccine. In TCRdb, the RT-PCR reads were re-called with MiXCR into one record per CDR3 protein. This sample has hundreds of thousands of distinct CDR3 sequences, with 25% found just once. Here the sequenced sample was CD4+ T cells sorted from PBMCs, taken roughly 5 days after vaccination. These receptors were taken from a man aged 45-65 years who received an inactivated influenza vaccine. Both conserved end residues are part of each CDR3. The D gene is left open where the match is weak. Size is stated for part of the rows, as once, few or many counts, or as a class when the clone is expanded.

DNA: TGCGCCAGCAGCCCGACGACAGGGGGGACAGATACGCAGTATTTT; CDR3: CASSPTTGGTDTQYF; J: TRBJ2-3; size: few; V: TRBV5-1; D: TRBD1
DNA: TGTGCCAGCAGCCCTTATTCTGTAAATACGCAGTATTTT; CDR3: CASSPYSVNTQYF; J: TRBJ2-3; size: NA; V: TRBV7-2; D: NA
DNA: TGCAGTGCTGCGCCCCCTGGCGGGGGTGAGACCCAGTACTTC; CDR3: CSAAPPGGGETQYF; J: TRBJ2-5; size: once; V: TRBV20-1; D: TRBD2
DNA: TGCAGTGGGGGAGGGGAGAACTATGGCTACACCTTC; CDR3: CSGGGENYGYTF; J: TRBJ1-2; size: few; V: TRBV20-1; D: NA
DNA: TGTGCCAGCAGCTTAGTGACTAGCGGATACGAGCAGTACTTC; CDR3: CASSLVTSGYEQYF; J: TRBJ2-7; size: NA; V: TRBV7-2; D: TRBD2
DNA: TGCGCCAGCAGTGAGTCCAATCGAGACAGGGGGCTTCACTCGGGAAAGAACACCGGGGAGCTGTTTTTT; CDR3: CASSESNRDRGLHSGKNTGELFF; J: TRBJ2-2; size: NA; V: TRBV10-1; D: TRBD1
DNA: TGTGCCAGCAGCCAGATAAGGCCCGACAGAAACACTGAAGCTTTCTTT; CDR3: CASSQIRPDRNTEAFF; J: TRBJ1-1; size: NA; V: TRBV7-2; D: NA
DNA: TGCGCCAGCAGCCAAGATCTGGACCGATACAACTATGGCTACACCTTC; CDR3: CASSQDLDRYNYGYTF; J: TRBJ1-2; size: few; V: TRBV4-3; D: NA
DNA: TGTGCCAGCAGCCAAGATCGGGTAGAGGGATCCGGGGAGCTGTTTTTT; CDR3: CASSQDRVEGSGELFF; J: TRBJ2-2; size: NA; V: TRBV4-2; D: NA
DNA: TGTGCCAGCAGTCACCGTGGCCAGTGGACTAGCGGGAGTCCCGAGCAGTACTTC; CDR3: CASSHRGQWTSGSPEQYF; J: TRBJ2-7; size: NA; V: TRBV28; D: TRBD2
DNA: TGCAGTGCTAGAGGGGGAGGGCTTGGCTACACCTTC; CDR3: CSARGGGLGYTF; J: TRBJ1-2; size: NA; V: TRBV20-1; D: NA
DNA: TGTGCCAGCAGTTCAAGAATGACAAAGACCTACGAGCAGTACTTC; CDR3: CASSSRMTKTYEQYF; J: TRBJ2-7; size: NA; V: TRBV27; D: NA
DNA: TGCAGTGCCGTCCGGGAGCTTACACGGACAGATACGCAGTATTTT; CDR3: CSAVRELTRTDTQYF; J: TRBJ2-3; size: few; V: TRBV20-1; D: NA
DNA: TGTGCCAGCAGTCCCCCCGGGACAGTGAACACTGAAGCTTTCTTT; CDR3: CASSPPGTVNTEAFF; J: TRBJ1-1; size: NA; V: TRBV12-3/TRBV12-4; D: TRBD1
DNA: TGTGCCAGCAGTTACTCGACCGGACTAGCGGCCATCCTGAGCGAGACCCAGTACTTC; CDR3: CASSYSTGLAAILSETQYF; J: TRBJ2-5; size: few; V: TRBV6-2/TRBV6-3; D: TRBD2
DNA: TGTGCCAGTCGGTGGGTGGGGGCCCCTCACAATGAGCAGTTCTTC; CDR3: CASRWVGAPHNEQFF; J: TRBJ2-1; size: NA; V: TRBV12-3/TRBV12-4; D: NA
DNA: TGCGCCAGCAGCCAAGAGGCTACGCGGGGGGGCTACAATGAGCAGTTCTTC; CDR3: CASSQEATRGGYNEQFF; J: TRBJ2-1; size: NA; V: TRBV4-3; D: TRBD2
DNA: TGCAGTGTCCCGCGGGGCACAGATACGCAGTATTTT; CDR3: CSVPRGTDTQYF; J: TRBJ2-3; size: NA; V: TRBV20-1; D: NA
DNA: TGTGCCAGCAGCTTAGTGGGGGGAGATACGCAGTATTTT; CDR3: CASSLVGGDTQYF; J: TRBJ2-3; size: NA; V: TRBV7-2; D: NA
DNA: TGCGCCAGCAGCTTAAGGGCTAGGAACACCGGGGAGCTGTTTTTT; CDR3: CASSLRARNTGELFF; J: TRBJ2-2; size: NA; V: TRBV5-1; D: NA
DNA: TGTGCCAGCAGTTACGTGACGACCTGGGGCAGGGGCCAGCCCCAGCATTTT; CDR3: CASSYVTTWGRGQPQHF; J: TRBJ1-5; size: once; V: TRBV6-2/TRBV6-3; D: NA
DNA: TGTGCCAGCAGCTTGGTACGGCCTCTAGTTGAAAAACTGTTTTTT; CDR3: CASSLVRPLVEKLFF; J: TRBJ1-4; size: few; V: TRBV5-6; D: NA
DNA: TGTGCCAGCAGTAGCGCGACAGGGACCGCTCGGTATGGCTACACCTTC; CDR3: CASSSATGTARYGYTF; J: TRBJ1-2; size: NA; V: TRBV6-1; D: TRBD1
DNA: TGTGCCAGCAGCCAAGAAGCGGGACTAGCGGGGGTGTATACGCAGTATTTT; CDR3: CASSQEAGLAGVYTQYF; J: TRBJ2-3; size: NA; V: TRBV14; D: TRBD2